The source of this T cell receptor beta chain is a study of blood T cell repertoires in COVID-19. Overall study context: The United States, Italy and Spain supplied acute and convalescent COVID-19 samples. T cells, B-cell-depleted T cells, or PBMCs supplied cDNA or gDNA.

As originally analysed: Quantification of nucleated cells was approximated via reference gene primer amplification. This table comes from immunoSEQ multiplex PCR, and its TCRdb copy is limited to in-frame clones, with some not included. V, J and clone size were drawn from that table, and D and trimming were deduced from the DNA. The table records 45,000 to 55,000 clones, approximately 81% of them present only once. V dropped 5 bases and J dropped 7 bases, with 9 bases sitting between them. Per the germline V gene, CDR1 is LGHDT and CDR2 is YNNKEL (reference sequence). The CDR3 extends over 13 amino acids.

The clonotype originates from a man in his fifties with acute or convalescent COVID-19. The specimen was peripheral blood. The chain uses TRBV3-1 (or the pseudogene TRBV3-2) and TRBJ1-6; weak D call: TRBD1 (5 bases). The CDR3 reads CASSGEGNSPLHF. Written as DNA, the CDR3 is TGTGCCAGCAGCGGGGAGGGGAATTCACCCCTCCACTTT.